Sequencing of this TCR beta chain was carried out in a study of cytomegalovirus exposure and HLA in healthy donors. This clone was detected only a few times. The PCR employed 60 Vbeta primers together with 13 Jbeta primers. Assay used: immunoSEQ multiplex PCR; TCRdb lists only in-frame clones, some missing. Of under 200,000 clones in the sample, roughly 87% were seen once. The sequenced material came from PBMCs. The TCR sequence derives from a girl aged 5-17 years in good health and CMV-seropositive.

The CDR3 nucleotides are TGTGCCAGCAGTCGGACAGGGGTAAGGGGTTGGAACGGCTACACCTTC. Protein sequence: CASSRTGVRGWNGYTF. The rearrangement joins TRBV9 to TRBJ1-2, with TRBD1 identical over 9 bases. Unmatched junction bases numbered 16, after V lost 5 bases and J lost 8 bases. The CDR3 totals 16 residues. Germline V gene lookup returns CDR1 SGDLS and CDR2 YYNGEE. The full variable domain, its missing parts supplied by reference TRBV9 and TRBJ1-2, is DSGVTQTPKHLITATGQRVTLRCSPRSGDLSVYWYQQSLDQGLQFLIQYYNGEERAKGNILERFSAQQFPDLHSELNLSSLELGDSALYFCASSRTGVRGWNGYTFGSGTRLTVV.